This TCR beta chain was recovered during a study of sequential checkpoint blockade in melanoma. Background on the study: DNA from about a hundred pretreatment tumor samples underwent TCRβ immunosequencing. After nivolumab or ipilimumab alone, over 20 patients had week-13 rebiopsies. General observations from the study: For nivolumab-first patients, baseline tumor clonality was associated with response.

The CDR3 loop spans 14 amino acids. Germline V CDR1 and CDR2: SGHRS, YFSETQ. V was clipped by 0 bases and J by 3 bases, with 7 bases between them. A remark on this clone: The antigen remains undetermined.

The table came from immunoSEQ multiplex PCR; TCRdb's copy has only in-frame clones and leaves some out. This sample has thousands of clones, with over 15% found just once. Treatment reported: randomized to nivolumab then ipilimumab (arm A) or the reverse (arm B). This receptor was taken from a human patient with melanoma. Some clones in this sample may be carry-over from other donors' samples. The sample here was tumor tissue (inferred from file names), taken from a patient given nivolumab and ipilimumab in sequence. The rearrangement joins TRBV5-1 to TRBJ1-5; D gene uncertain. The CDR3 region is CASSLAGDNQPQHF. DNA for the CDR3: TGCGCCAGCAGCTTGGCAGGCGACAATCAGCCCCAGCATTTT.